These T cell receptor beta chains were read from a single sample in a study of Ad26.COV2.S vaccination and SARS-CoV-2 variants. The repertoire was sequenced with immunoSEQ multiplex PCR; TCRdb's copy has only in-frame clones and lacks some. The sample carries about 480,000 clones, 87% recorded once. Sequenced material: peripheral blood, taken in a trial of Ad26.COV2.S vaccine versus placebo. The receptors were sampled from a person between 18 and 65 years old who received the Ad26.COV2.S COVID-19 vaccine or a placebo. Both conserved end residues are trimmed from each CDR3. The order of the fields is J gene, D gene, V gene, CDR3 length, CDR3 protein. A D gene is named only where the DNA matches it firmly.

J gene: TRBJ2-2
D gene: .
V gene: TRBV6-5
CDR3 length: 10
CDR3 protein: ASRPTGGELF

J gene: TRBJ2-7
D gene: TRBD2
V gene: TRBV7-8
CDR3 length: 15
CDR3 protein: ASSDGTSGGFSYEQY

J gene: TRBJ2-3
D gene: .
V gene: TRBV27
CDR3 length: 13
CDR3 protein: ASSPTEIITDTQY

J gene: TRBJ1-3
D gene: TRBD1
V gene: TRBV7-3
CDR3 length: 13
CDR3 protein: ASSSQQGAGNTIY

J gene: TRBJ1-1
D gene: .
V gene: TRBV27
CDR3 length: 11
CDR3 protein: ASTIFGNTEAF

J gene: TRBJ1-1
D gene: .
V gene: TRBV6-6
CDR3 length: 12
CDR3 protein: ASSHGVAGTEAF

J gene: TRBJ2-7
D gene: TRBD2
V gene: TRBV6-2/TRBV6-3
CDR3 length: 16
CDR3 protein: ASSYSTAAAGVTYEQY

J gene: TRBJ1-2
D gene: .
V gene: TRBV4-3
CDR3 length: 13
CDR3 protein: ASSRDGDRPLGYT

J gene: TRBJ1-6
D gene: .
V gene: TRBV7-2
CDR3 length: 13
CDR3 protein: ASTPLGAVNSPLH

J gene: TRBJ1-6
D gene: TRBD1
V gene: TRBV27
CDR3 length: 12
CDR3 protein: ASSLRQGLAPLH

J gene: TRBJ1-1
D gene: .
V gene: TRBV28
CDR3 length: 10
CDR3 protein: ASSGQNTEAF

J gene: TRBJ1-2
D gene: .
V gene: TRBV4-1
CDR3 length: 14
CDR3 protein: ASSQEWDPRDYGYT

J gene: TRBJ2-3
D gene: TRBD2
V gene: TRBV6-1
CDR3 length: 14
CDR3 protein: ASSVTSGGSTDTQY

J gene: TRBJ2-7
D gene: TRBD1
V gene: TRBV7-2
CDR3 length: 12
CDR3 protein: ASSRQGARYEQY

J gene: TRBJ2-2
D gene: .
V gene: TRBV9
CDR3 length: 11
CDR3 protein: ASNGANTGELF

J gene: TRBJ2-7
D gene: TRBD2
V gene: TRBV7-2
CDR3 length: 14
CDR3 protein: ASSLATSGRGYEQY

J gene: TRBJ1-4
D gene: TRBD1
V gene: TRBV6-6
CDR3 length: 11
CDR3 protein: ASKGTDNEKLF